The following is a T cell receptor (beta chain) sequence with its context. The antigen is not known. Profiling relied on immunoSEQ multiplex PCR, and the TCRdb table lists in-frame clones only, not all of them. The sample comprises approximately 77,000 clones, approximately 83% of which are singletons, and roughly 3.2% rests with the top ten. The entry originates in a study of T cell responses to AZD1222 COVID-19 vaccine. The study's findings and limits: At baseline, seropositivity was found in only a handful of AZD1222 recipients. There were mostly white British donors and more females than males, and clonal diversity was possibly underestimated. The study reported that nearly half of spike-specific TCRs target unmutated variant regions.

V lost 6 bases and J lost 4; bases outside the gene matches: 3. Germline CDR1 is MNHEY and CDR2 is SVGAGI. The CDR3 is 14 residues long. The clonotype comes from an adult who received the AZD1222 COVID-19 vaccine. The sample was peripheral blood, taken 28 days after the second AZD1222 dose. The chain employs TRBV6-5 and TRBJ1-2, with 12 bases fitting TRBD1. The CDR3 sequence: CASRGDRGPYGYTF. CDR3 bases: TGTGCCAGCAGAGGGGACAGGGGGCCCTATGGCTACACCTTC.